The 12 T cell receptor beta chains below were found in one sample sequenced in a study of T cell repertoires in cytomegalovirus infection. These TCRs' antigens remain unknown. Using its own MiXCR run on the reads, TCRdb lists one record per CDR3 protein. The data contain 40,000 to 55,000 distinct CDR3 sequences, around a fifth of them singletons. The input for sequencing was CD8+ T cells from cultured PBMCs, taken from culture after CMV antigen stimulation. Receptors were obtained from a human donor in good health (CMV status not recorded). Some clones in this sample may be carry-over from other donors' samples.

This sequence joins TRBV7-9 and TRBJ2-5; no clear D. Germline CDR1 and CDR2: SEHNR and FQNEAQ (reference sequence). V was clipped by 4 bases and J by 5 bases, with 17 bases between them. The CDR3 sequence is 15 residues long. CDR3 sequence reads: CASSSPPLGQETQYF. DNA for the CDR3: TGTGCCAGCAGCTCCCCCCCTCTTGGGCAGGAGACCCAGTACTTC.

The table lists this clonotype with a few counts. The rearrangement joins TRBV7-2 to TRBJ1-2; TRBD1 is a possible D gene (6 bases). CDR1 SGHTA and CDR2 FQGNSA come from the germline V gene. The CDR3 has 14 amino acids. The V gene lost 6 bases and the J gene lost 1 base, with 12 bases spanning the gap. In DNA, the CDR3 is TGTGCCAGCAGTCTAATGGACAGTAACTATGGCTACACCTTC. It is translated as CASSLMDSNYGYTF.

This clonotype was observed at least ten times. The rearrangement links TRBV7-3 to TRBJ2-3; perhaps D is TRBD1 or TRBD2 (5 bases each). Germline CDR1 SGHTA, CDR2 FQGTGA. V gave up 2 bases and J gave up 6 bases, with 12 bases separating them. This CDR3 spans 14 amino acids. The CDR3 sequence: CASSLGGPGDTQYF. In nucleotides, the CDR3 is TGTGCCAGCAGCTTAGGGGGACCTGGGGATACGCAGTATTTT.

As to this clonotype: The CDR3 carries no conserved terminal phenylalanine or tryptophan, so it likely arises from a read error. No DNA is shown, since the ends of the CDR3 on it are uncertain; the CDR3 is the one TCRdb lists. This chain's CDR3 is CASSPQEESGSSSL. The chain links TRBV6-2 or TRBV6-3 to TRBJ2-1; TRBD2 is the table's D call and was not checked against the DNA. From its first to its last residue, the CDR3 has 14 amino acids. CDR1 and CDR2 from the germline V gene are MNHEY and SVGEGT.

There are a few counts of this clonotype. J is TRBJ2-1 and V is TRBV6-2 or TRBV6-3; D might be TRBD2 (6 bases). There are 13 residues in the CDR3. Germline V CDR1 and CDR2: MNHEY, SVGEGT. Trimming took 6 bases from V and 6 from J, leaving 12 bases between them. The CDR3 nucleotides read TGTGCCAGCAGCACGGGACTTACCAATGAGCAGTTCTTC. Translated: CASSTGLTNEQFF.

The chain uses TRBV11-2 and TRBJ1-2; D gene unclear. Germline V CDR1 and CDR2: SGHAT, FQNNGV. Deletions cut 3 bases from V and 0 bases from J, with 8 bases between. The CDR3 is 14 residues long. CDR3 in amino acids: CASSFSNTNYGYTF. Written as DNA, the CDR3 is TGTGCCAGCAGCTTTTCAAACACTAACTATGGCTACACCTTC.

This clonotype was seen a few times. The chain joins TRBV12-5 to TRBJ2-5; D is perhaps TRBD1 (6 bases). The CDR3 length is 14 residues. The germline V and J ends were trimmed by 5 bases and 0 bases, with 10 bases remaining between them. CDR1 LGHNT and CDR2 FRNRAP come from the germline V gene. The CDR3 nucleotides are TGTGCTAGTGGTACTGGACAGTACCAAGAGACCCAGTACTTC. Its protein product is CASGTGQYQETQYF.

The chain has TRBV12-3 or TRBV12-4 and TRBJ2-5; TRBD2 agrees at 8 bases. The CDR3 loop spans 16 amino acids. V shed 6 bases, J shed 5 bases, and the junction held 14 bases outside the gene matches. CDR3 loop: CASSPSGRALRETQYF. CDR3 coding DNA: TGTGCCAGCAGCCCTAGCGGGCGGGCCCTTCGGGAGACCCAGTACTTC.

The chain couples TRBV7-2 to TRBJ2-4; TRBD1 matches 9 bases. The CDR3 contains 18 residues. Germline V gene lookup returns CDR1 SGHTA and CDR2 FQGNSA. V was pared by 3 bases and J by 0 bases, with 9 bases of the junction left unmatched. CDR3 protein: CASSFSGTGYLAKNIQYF. For the CDR3, the DNA is TGTGCCAGCAGCTTCTCCGGGACAGGGTATCTAGCCAAAAACATTCAGTACTTC.

This chain uses TRBV11-2 with TRBJ2-1, with 11 bases identical to TRBD2. Per the germline V gene, CDR1 is SGHAT and CDR2 is FQNNGV. After removal of 6 bases from V and 3 bases from J, the junction contained 4 bases not matched to a gene. The CDR3 runs 15 residues. CDR3 in DNA: TGTGCCAGCAGAAAAGGGACTAGCGGCTACAATGAGCAGTTCTTC. This codes for CASRKGTSGYNEQFF.

The chain has TRBV7-6 and TRBJ2-1; 7 bases align to TRBD1. This CDR3 contains 16 residues. The J segment lost 2 bases and the V segment lost 5 bases, leaving 9 bases of the junction unmatched. Germline V lookup: CDR1 SGHVS, CDR2 FNYEAQ. The CDR3 spells CASSLLEGGPYNEQFF. CDR3 nucleotide sequence: TGTGCCAGCAGCCTCCTCGAAGGGGGCCCCTACAATGAGCAGTTCTTC.

The V call is TRBV7-2, the J call TRBJ1-2, with D possibly matching TRBD1 (6 bases). The CDR3 loop spans 13 amino acids. V dropped 5 bases and J dropped 7 bases, with 14 bases sitting between them. The germline V gene has CDR1 SGHTA and CDR2 FQGNSA. The CDR3 region has the DNA TGTGCCAGCAGCCCGGGGGGCCCCCGTGGCTACACCTTC. This gives the protein CASSPGGPRGYTF.